The clone carrying this TCR beta chain was seen more than once but under ten times. Its antigen is unidentified. The CDR3 has 15 residues. V was trimmed by 0 bases and J by 3 bases, leaving 12 bases between them. The germline V gene has CDR1 SGHRS and CDR2 YFSETQ. The entry originates in a study of T-cell memory formation after mild COVID-19. Overall study context: TCR clusters largely stayed donor specific.

General study points: Clonal second-wave expansions that peaked on day 37 had unconfirmed SARS-CoV-2 specificity.

The authors produced TCR alpha and TCR beta cDNA libraries with sample barcodes and UMIs by 5'RACE using constant-segment primers. TCRdb reanalysed the 5' RACE reads using MiXCR and keeps one entry per CDR3 protein. The sample contains over 350,000 distinct CDR3 sequences, 20% to 25% of which appear only once. This chain links TRBV5-1 with TRBJ1-1; TRBD1 is a possible D gene (6 bases). The source is an adult woman who had mild COVID-19 (a few samples of this study predate the infection). Cell type and time point are not known. Sequenced input: PBMCs or a T cell subset sorted from them (not recorded which). The CDR3, as DNA: TGCGCCAGCAGCTTGGGGGGGGCCGCGGACACTGAAGCTTTCTTT. Residues: CASSLGGAADTEAFF.